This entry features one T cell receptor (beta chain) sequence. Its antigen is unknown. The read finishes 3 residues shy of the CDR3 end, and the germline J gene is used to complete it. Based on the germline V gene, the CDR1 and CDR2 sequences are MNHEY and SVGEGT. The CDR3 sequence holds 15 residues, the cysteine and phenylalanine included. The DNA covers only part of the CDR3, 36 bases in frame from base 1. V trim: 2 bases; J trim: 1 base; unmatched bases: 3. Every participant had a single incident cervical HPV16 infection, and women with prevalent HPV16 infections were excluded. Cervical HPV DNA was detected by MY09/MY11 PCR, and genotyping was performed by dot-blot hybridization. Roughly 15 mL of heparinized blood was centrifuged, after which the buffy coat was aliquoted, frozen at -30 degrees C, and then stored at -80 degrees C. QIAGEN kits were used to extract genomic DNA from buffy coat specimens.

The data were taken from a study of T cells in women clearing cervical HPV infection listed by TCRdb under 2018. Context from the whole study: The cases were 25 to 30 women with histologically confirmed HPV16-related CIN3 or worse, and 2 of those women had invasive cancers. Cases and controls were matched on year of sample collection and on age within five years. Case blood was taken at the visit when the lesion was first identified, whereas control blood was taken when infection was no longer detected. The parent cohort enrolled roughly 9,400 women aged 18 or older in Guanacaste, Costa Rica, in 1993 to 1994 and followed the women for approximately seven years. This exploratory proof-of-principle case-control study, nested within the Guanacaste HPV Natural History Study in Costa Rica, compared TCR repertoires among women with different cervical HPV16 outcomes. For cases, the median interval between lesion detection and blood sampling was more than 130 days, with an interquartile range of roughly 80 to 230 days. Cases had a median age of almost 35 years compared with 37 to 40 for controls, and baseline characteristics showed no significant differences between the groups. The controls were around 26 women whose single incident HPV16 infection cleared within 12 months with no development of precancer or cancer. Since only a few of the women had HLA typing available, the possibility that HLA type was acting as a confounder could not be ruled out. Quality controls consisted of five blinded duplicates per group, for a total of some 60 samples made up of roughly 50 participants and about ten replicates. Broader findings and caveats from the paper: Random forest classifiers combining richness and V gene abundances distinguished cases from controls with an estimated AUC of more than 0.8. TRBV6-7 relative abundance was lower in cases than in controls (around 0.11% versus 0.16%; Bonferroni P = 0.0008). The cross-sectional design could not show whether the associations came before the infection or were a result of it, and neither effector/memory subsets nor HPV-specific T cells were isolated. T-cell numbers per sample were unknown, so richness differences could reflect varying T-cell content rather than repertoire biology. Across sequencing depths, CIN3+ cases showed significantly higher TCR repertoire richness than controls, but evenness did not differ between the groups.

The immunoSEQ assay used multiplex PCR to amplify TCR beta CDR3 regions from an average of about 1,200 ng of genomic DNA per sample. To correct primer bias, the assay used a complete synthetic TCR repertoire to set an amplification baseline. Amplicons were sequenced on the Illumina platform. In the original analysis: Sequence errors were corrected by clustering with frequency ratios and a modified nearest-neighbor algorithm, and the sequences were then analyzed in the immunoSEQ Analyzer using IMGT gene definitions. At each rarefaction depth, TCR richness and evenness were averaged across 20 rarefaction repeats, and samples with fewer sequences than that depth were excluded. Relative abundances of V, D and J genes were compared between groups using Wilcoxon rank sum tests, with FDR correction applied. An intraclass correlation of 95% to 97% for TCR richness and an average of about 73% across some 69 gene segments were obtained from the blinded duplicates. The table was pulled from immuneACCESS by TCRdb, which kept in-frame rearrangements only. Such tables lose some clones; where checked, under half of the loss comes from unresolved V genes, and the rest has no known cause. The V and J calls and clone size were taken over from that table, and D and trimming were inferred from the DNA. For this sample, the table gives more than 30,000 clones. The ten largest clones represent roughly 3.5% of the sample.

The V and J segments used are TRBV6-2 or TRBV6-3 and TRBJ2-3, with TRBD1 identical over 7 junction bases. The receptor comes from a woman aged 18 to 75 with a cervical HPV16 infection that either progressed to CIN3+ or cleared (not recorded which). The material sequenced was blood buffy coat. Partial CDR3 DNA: TGTGCCAGCAGTTACGGGCAGGGGGGCACAGATACG. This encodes CASSYGQGGTDT. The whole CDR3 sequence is CASSYGQGGTDTQYF.